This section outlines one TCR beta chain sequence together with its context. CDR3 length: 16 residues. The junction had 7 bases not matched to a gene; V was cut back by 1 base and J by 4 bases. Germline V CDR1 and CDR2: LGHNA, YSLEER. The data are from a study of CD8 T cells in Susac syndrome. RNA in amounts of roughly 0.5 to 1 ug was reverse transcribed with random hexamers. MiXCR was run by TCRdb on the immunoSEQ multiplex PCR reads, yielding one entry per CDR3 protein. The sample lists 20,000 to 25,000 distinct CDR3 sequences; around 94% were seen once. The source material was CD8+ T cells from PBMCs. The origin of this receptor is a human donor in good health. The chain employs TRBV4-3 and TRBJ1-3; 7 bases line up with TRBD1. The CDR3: CASSQGQGLSGNTIYF. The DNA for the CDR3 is TGCGCCAGCAGCCAAGGACAGGGACTCTCGGGAAACACCATATATTTT.